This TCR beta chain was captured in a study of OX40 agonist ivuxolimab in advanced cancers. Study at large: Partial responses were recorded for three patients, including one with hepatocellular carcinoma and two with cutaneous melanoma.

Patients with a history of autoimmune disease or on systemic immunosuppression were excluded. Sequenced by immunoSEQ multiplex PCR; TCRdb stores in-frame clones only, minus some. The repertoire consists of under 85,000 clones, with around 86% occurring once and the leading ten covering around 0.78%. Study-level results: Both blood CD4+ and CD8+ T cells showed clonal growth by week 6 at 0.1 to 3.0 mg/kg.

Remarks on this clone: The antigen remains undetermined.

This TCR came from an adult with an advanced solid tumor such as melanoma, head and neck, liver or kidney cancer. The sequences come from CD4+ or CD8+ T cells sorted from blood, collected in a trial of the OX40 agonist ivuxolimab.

CDR3 sequence reads: CASSLQGGSTEAFF. The CDR3, as DNA: TGTGCCAGCAGCTTACAGGGAGGAAGCACTGAAGCTTTCTTT. The rearrangement uses TRBV5-6 and TRBJ1-1; the D gene is possibly TRBD1 (6 bases). The V gene's germline CDR1 is SGHDT and CDR2 YYEEEE. The CDR3 is 14 residues long. The V gene lost 2 bases and the J gene lost 4 bases, with 12 bases spanning the gap.